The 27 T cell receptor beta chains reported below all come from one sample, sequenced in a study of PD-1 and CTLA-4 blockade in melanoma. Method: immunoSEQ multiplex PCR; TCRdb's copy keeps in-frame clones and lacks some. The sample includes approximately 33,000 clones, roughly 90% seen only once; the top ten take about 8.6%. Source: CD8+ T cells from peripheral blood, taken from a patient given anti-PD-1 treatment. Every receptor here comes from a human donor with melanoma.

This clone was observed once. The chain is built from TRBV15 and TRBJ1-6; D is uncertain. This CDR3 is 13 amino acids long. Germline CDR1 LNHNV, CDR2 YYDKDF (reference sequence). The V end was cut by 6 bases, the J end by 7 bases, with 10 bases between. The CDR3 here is CATSATYNSPLHF. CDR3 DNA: TGTGCCACCAGTGCTACGTACAATTCACCCCTCCACTTT.

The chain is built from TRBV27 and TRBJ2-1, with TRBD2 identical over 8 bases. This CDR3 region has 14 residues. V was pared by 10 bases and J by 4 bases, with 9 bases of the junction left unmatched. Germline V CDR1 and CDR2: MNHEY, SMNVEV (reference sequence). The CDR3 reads CAIGEREPYNEQFF. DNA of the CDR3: TGTGCCATCGGGGAGCGGGAGCCTTACAATGAGCAGTTCTTC.

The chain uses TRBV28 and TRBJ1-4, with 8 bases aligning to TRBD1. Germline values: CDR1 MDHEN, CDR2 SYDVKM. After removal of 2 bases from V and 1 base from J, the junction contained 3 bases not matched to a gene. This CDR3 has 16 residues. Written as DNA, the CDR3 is TGTGCCAGCAGTTTACACGACAGGGGAACTAATGAAAAACTGTTTTTT. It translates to CASSLHDRGTNEKLFF.

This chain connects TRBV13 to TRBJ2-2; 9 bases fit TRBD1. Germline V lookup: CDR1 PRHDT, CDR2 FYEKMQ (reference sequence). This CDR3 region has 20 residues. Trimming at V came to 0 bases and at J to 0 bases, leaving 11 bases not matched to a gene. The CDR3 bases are TGTGCCAGCAGCTTAGGCTATCCGGGGACAGGGAACCCGAACACCGGGGAGCTGTTTTTT. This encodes CASSLGYPGTGNPNTGELFF.

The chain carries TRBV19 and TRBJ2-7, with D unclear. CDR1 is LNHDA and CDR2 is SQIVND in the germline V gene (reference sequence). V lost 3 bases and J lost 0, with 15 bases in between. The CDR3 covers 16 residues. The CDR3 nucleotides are TGTGCCAGTAGTATCAATGGCAACCCAGACTCCTACGAGCAGTACTTC. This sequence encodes CASSINGNPDSYEQYF.

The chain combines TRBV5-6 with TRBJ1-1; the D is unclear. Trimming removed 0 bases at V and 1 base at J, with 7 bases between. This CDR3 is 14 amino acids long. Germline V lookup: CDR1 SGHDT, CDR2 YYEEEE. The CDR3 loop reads CASSLGTGNTEAFF. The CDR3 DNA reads TGTGCCAGCAGCTTGGGGACGGGGAACACTGAAGCTTTCTTT.

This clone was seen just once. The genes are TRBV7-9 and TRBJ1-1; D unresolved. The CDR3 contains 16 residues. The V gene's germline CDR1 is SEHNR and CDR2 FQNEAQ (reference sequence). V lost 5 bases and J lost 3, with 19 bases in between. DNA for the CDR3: TGTGCCAGCAGCCCACGGCGGGAGGGCACGTACACTGAAGCTTTCTTT. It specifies CASSPRREGTYTEAFF.

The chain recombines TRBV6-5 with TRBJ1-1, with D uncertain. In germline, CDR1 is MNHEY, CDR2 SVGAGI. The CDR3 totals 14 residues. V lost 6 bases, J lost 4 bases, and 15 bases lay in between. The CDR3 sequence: CASSFVGLGTEAFF. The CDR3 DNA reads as TGTGCCAGCAGCTTCGTTGGTTTGGGCACTGAAGCTTTCTTT.

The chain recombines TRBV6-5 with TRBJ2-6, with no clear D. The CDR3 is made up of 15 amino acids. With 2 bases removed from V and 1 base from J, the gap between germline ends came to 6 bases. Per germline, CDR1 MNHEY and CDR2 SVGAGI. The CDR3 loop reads CASSYTISGANVLTF. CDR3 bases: TGTGCCAGCAGTTACACCATTTCTGGGGCCAACGTCCTGACTTTC.

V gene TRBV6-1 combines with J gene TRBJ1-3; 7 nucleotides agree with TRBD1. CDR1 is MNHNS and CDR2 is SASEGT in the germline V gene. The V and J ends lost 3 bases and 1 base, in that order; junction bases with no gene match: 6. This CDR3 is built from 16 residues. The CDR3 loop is CASSDPPGGSGNTIYF. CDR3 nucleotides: TGTGCCAGCAGTGATCCCCCAGGGGGATCTGGAAACACCATATATTTT.

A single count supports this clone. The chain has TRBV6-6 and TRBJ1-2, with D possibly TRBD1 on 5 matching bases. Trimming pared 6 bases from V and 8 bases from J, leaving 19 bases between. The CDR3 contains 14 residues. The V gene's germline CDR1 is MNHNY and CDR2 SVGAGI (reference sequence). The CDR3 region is CASSPWRGEGGYTF. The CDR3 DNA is TGTGCCAGCAGCCCCTGGCGGGGGGAAGGCGGCTACACCTTC.

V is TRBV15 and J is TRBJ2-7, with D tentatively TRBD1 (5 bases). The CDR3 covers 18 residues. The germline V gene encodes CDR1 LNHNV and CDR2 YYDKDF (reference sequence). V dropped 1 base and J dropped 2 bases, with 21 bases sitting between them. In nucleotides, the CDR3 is TGTGCCACCAGCAGAGTTTCCCCTCTGGGGCAGCCAGCCTACGAGCAGTACTTC. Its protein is CATSRVSPLGQPAYEQYF.

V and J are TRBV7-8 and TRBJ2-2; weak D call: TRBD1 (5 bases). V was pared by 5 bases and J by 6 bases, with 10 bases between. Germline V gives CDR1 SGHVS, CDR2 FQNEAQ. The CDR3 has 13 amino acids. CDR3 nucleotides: TGTGCCAGCAGCCATTGGGGCGCCGGGGAGCTGTTTTTT. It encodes CASSHWGAGELFF.

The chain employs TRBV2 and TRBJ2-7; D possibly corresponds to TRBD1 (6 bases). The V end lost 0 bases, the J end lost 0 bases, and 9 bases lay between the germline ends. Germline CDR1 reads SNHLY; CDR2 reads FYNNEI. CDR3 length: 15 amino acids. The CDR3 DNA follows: TGTGCCAGCAGTGAAGCTGGGGGCTTCTCCTACGAGCAGTACTTC. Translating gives CASSEAGGFSYEQYF.

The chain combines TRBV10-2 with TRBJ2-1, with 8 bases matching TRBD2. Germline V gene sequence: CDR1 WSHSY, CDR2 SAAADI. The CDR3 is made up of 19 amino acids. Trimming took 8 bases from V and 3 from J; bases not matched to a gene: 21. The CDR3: CASSGRGRLHRSLYNEQFF. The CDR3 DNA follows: TGCGCCAGCTCCGGGAGGGGCCGCCTTCACAGGAGCCTCTACAATGAGCAGTTCTTC.

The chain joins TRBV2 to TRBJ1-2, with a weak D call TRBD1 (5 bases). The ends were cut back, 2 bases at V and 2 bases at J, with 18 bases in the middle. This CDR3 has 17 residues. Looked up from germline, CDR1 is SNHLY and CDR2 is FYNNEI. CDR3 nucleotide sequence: TGTGCCAGCAGTGAAAGGCATGGGGCGGATGAAAACTATGGCTACACCTTC. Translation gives CASSERHGADENYGYTF. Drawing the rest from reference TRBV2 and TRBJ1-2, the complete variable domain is EPEVTQTPSHQVTQMGQEVILRCVPISNHLYFYWYRQILGQKVEFLVSFYNNEISEKSEIFDDQFSVERPDGSNFTLKIRSTKLEDSAMYFCASSERHGADENYGYTFGSGTRLTVV.

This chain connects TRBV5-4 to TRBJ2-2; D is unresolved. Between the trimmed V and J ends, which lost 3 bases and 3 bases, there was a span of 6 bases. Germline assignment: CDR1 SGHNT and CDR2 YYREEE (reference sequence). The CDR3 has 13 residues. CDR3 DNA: TGTGCCAGCAGCTCCTTGTACACCGGGGAGCTGTTTTTT. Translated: CASSSLYTGELFF.

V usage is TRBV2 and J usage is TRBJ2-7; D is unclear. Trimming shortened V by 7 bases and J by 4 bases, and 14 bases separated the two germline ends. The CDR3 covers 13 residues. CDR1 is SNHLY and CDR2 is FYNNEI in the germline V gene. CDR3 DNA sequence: TGTGCCAGCACCCTGGGAATTCTTTACGAGCAGTACTTC. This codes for CASTLGILYEQYF.

The CDR3 sequence: CASGGLSGANVLTF. Written as DNA, the CDR3 is TGTGCCAGCGGGGGGTTGTCCGGGGCCAACGTCCTGACTTTC. The chain recombines TRBV27 with TRBJ2-6, with D possibly matching TRBD2 (6 bases). Germline values: CDR1 MNHEY, CDR2 SMNVEV (reference sequence). The CDR3 length is 14 residues. Trimming took off 8 bases at V and 4 bases at J, with 12 bases between the two ends.

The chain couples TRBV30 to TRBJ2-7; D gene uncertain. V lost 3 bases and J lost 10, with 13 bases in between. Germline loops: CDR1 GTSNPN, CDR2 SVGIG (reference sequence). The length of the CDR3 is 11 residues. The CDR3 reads CAWSTTVRQYF. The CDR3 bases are TGTGCCTGGAGCACAACGGTCCGACAGTACTTC.

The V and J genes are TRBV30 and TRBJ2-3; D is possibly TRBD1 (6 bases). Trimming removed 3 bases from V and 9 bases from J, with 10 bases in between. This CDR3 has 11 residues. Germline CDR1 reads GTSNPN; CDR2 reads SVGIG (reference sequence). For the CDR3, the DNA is TGTGCCTGGAGCCCAGGGGACACGCAGTATTTT. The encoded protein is CAWSPGDTQYF.

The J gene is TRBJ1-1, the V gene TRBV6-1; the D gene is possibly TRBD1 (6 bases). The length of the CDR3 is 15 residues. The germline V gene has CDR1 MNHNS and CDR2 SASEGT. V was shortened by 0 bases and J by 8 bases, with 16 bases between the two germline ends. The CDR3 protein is CASSEATGGGREAFF. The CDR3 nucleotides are TGTGCCAGCAGTGAAGCAACCGGGGGCGGAAGGGAAGCTTTCTTT.

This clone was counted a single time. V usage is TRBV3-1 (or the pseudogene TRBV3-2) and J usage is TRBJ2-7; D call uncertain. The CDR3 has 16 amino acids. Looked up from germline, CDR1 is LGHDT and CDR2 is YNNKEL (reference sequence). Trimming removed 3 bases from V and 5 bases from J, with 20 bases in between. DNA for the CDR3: TGTGCCAGCAGCCACCTACTAAAAAAGGGAATCGACGAGCAGTACTTC. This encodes CASSHLLKKGIDEQYF.

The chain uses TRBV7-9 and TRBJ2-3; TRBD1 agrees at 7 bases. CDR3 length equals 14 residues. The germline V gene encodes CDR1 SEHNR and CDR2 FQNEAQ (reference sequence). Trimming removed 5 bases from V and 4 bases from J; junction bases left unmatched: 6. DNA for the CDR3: TGTGCCAGCAGCCCACGCGACAGGGCAGATACGCAGTATTTT. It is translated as CASSPRDRADTQYF.

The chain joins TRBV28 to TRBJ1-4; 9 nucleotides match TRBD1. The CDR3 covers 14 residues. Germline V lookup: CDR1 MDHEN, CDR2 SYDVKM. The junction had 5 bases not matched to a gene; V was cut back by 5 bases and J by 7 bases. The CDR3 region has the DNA TGTGCCAGCAGTCGGGACAGGGAGGCTGAAAAACTGTTTTTT. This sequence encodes CASSRDREAEKLFF.

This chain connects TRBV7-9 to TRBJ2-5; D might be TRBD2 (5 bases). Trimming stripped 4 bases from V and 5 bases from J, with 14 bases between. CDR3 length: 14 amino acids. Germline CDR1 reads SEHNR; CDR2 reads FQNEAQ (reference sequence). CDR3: CASSSDLLGETQYF. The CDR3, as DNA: TGTGCCAGCAGCTCGGACTTGTTGGGGGAGACCCAGTACTTC.

CDR3: CASSQDGGAGGPYNEQFF. Written as DNA, the CDR3 is TGTGCCAGCAGCCAAGATGGCGGAGCGGGAGGTCCCTACAATGAGCAGTTCTTC. The rearrangement joins TRBV3-1 (or the pseudogene TRBV3-2) to TRBJ2-1; TRBD2 agrees at 9 bases. V lost 0 bases and J lost 2; bases outside the gene matches: 8. CDR3 size: 18 residues. The germline gives CDR1 LGHDT, CDR2 YNNKEL (reference sequence).